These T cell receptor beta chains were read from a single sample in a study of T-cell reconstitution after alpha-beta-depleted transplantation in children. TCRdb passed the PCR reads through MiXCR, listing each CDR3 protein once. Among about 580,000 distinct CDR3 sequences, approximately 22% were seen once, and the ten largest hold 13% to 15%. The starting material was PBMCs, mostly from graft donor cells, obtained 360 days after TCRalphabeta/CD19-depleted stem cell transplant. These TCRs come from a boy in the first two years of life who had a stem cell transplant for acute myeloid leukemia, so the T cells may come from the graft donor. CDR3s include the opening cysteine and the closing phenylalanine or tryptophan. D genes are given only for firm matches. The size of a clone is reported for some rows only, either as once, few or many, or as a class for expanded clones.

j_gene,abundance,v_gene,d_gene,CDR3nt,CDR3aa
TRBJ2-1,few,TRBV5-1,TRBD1,TGCGCCAGCAGCCAAGGGACAGGGAGCCACAATGAGCAGTTCTTC,CASSQGTGSHNEQFF
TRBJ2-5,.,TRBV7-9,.,TGTGCCAGCAGCTTCAACTGGGTGGAGACCCAGTACTTC,CASSFNWVETQYF
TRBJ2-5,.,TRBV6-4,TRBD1,TGTGCCAGCAGTGACCCCTGGGACAGGGGGAAAGAGACCCAGTACTTC,CASSDPWDRGKETQYF
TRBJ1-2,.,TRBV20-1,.,TGCAGTGCAACTCCGGGGCGGTCTTATGGCTACACCTTC,CSATPGRSYGYTF
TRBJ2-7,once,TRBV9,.,TGTGCCAGCAGCGTAGACGGGGTGGGTCGATTCTACGAGCAGTACTTC,CASSVDGVGRFYEQYF
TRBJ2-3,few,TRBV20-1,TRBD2,TGCACCACTTTAGCGGGGGGCATGACAGATACGCAGTATTTT,CTTLAGGMTDTQYF
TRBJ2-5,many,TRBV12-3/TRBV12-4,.,TGTGCCAGCAGTTTCCAGAAGGGAGTAGGGACCCAGTACTTC,CASSFQKGVGTQYF
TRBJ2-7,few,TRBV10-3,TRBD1,TGTGCCATCAGGGCGCCGGACAGGTTCCCCTTAAGGCAGTACTTC,CAIRAPDRFPLRQYF
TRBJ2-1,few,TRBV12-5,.,TGTGCTAGTGGGGGATATCCAAGCTCCTACAATGAGCAGTTCTTC,CASGGYPSSYNEQFF
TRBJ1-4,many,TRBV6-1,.,TGTGCCAGCATGAGGAGGGGGACGCTCAACGAAAAACTGTTTTTT,CASMRRGTLNEKLFF
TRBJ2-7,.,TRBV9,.,TGTGCCAGCAGCGTAGGAGTCAGTACTTACGAGCAGTACTTC,CASSVGVSTYEQYF
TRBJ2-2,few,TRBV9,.,TGTGCCAGCAGCGTACGACAGAACACCGGGGAGCTGTTTTTT,CASSVRQNTGELFF